The 18 T cell receptor beta chains below were found in one sample sequenced in a study of blood T cell repertoires in COVID-19. Sequencing was performed with immunoSEQ multiplex PCR; in TCRdb, only in-frame clones are kept and a portion is missing. The data show approximately 450,000 clones, more than 85% seen once. Sequenced input: peripheral blood. The receptors derive from a woman aged 30 to 39 with acute or convalescent COVID-19.

The chain couples TRBV9 to TRBJ1-3, with a possible D match to TRBD1 (6 bases). V lost 4 bases and J 1 base, leaving 12 bases between the germline ends. The germline gives CDR1 SGDLS, CDR2 YYNGEE. The CDR3 is 15 amino acids. As DNA, the CDR3 is TGTGCCAGCAGCTCTGGACAGAGATCTGGAAACACCATATATTTT. As protein: CASSSGQRSGNTIYF.

CDR3 DNA: TGTGCCAGCGGCCAGCTAGCGGGGTTCCCAGATACGCAGTATTTT. Its protein is CASGQLAGFPDTQYF. V is TRBV9 and J is TRBJ2-3, with 9 nucleotides matching TRBD2. The junction had 10 bases not matched to a gene; V was cut back by 7 bases and J by 4 bases. CDR1 is SGDLS, CDR2 YYNGEE, per germline. The CDR3 spans 15 residues.

This clone came up once. Other nucleotide sequences from this sample produce the same CDR3. The J gene is TRBJ2-5, the V gene TRBV5-1; TRBD1 aligns across 7 bases. CDR3 size: 13 residues. Germline CDR1 SGHRS, CDR2 YFSETQ. V lost 4 bases, J lost 2 bases, and 2 bases stayed unmatched. This CDR3 is CASSLQGQETQYF. CDR3 sequence (DNA): TGCGCCAGCAGCCTACAGGGGCAAGAGACCCAGTACTTC. The entire variable domain, with the rest obtained from reference TRBV5-1 and TRBJ2-5, is as follows: KAGVTQTPRYLIKTRGQQVTLSCSPISGHRSVSWYQQTPGQGLQFLFEYFSETQRNKGNFPGRFSGRQFSNSRSEMNVSTLELGDSALYLCASSLQGQETQYFGPGTRLLVL.

V gene TRBV5-1 combines with J gene TRBJ2-3; D not resolved. V gave up 2 bases and J gave up 7 bases, with 11 bases separating them. The CDR3 totals 13 residues. The V gene's germline CDR1 is SGHRS and CDR2 YFSETQ. In DNA form, the CDR3 reads TGCGCCAGCAGCTTTAACCTTGCGAATACGCAGTATTTT. Amino acid sequence: CASSFNLANTQYF.

V is TRBV7-9 and J is TRBJ2-1; possible D gene TRBD1, 5 bases. V was trimmed by 5 bases and J by 14 bases, leaving 16 bases between them. CDR3 length: 12 residues. Germline CDR1 SEHNR, CDR2 FQNEAQ (reference sequence). The CDR3 reads CASSQTSRAEFF. For the CDR3, the DNA is TGTGCCAGCAGCCAGACAAGCAGGGCAGAGTTCTTC. Complete variable domain (other parts from reference TRBV7-9 and TRBJ2-1): DTGVSQNPRHKITKRGQNVTFRCDPISEHNRLYWYRQTLGQGPEFLTYFQNEAQLEKSRLLSDRFSAERPKGSFSTLEIQRTEQGDSAMYLCASSQTSRAEFFGPGTRLTVL.

The chain links TRBV10-1 to TRBJ2-1, with 9 bases identical to TRBD1. Germline values: CDR1 WNHNN, CDR2 SYGVQD (reference sequence). Trimming removed 3 bases from V and 5 bases from J; junction bases left unmatched: 8. CDR3 length: 16 residues. The CDR3 here is CASSENRGRRNNEQFF. The DNA of the CDR3 is TGCGCCAGCAGTGAAAACAGGGGGCGCCGGAACAATGAGCAGTTCTTC.

The chain employs TRBV7-2 and TRBJ2-5, with TRBD1 matching 8 bases. This CDR3 has 15 residues. The V segment lost 5 bases and the J segment 4 bases; nucleotides outside the gene matches: 9. CDR1 is SGHTA and CDR2 is FQGNSA in the germline V gene. Written as DNA, the CDR3 is TGTGCCAGCAGCGGCAGGACAGGGCGGGGAGAGACCCAGTACTTC. Its translation is CASSGRTGRGETQYF.

J is TRBJ2-7 and V is TRBV27; no definite D call. V was pared by 3 bases and J by 1 base, with 7 bases between. CDR1 and CDR2 from the germline V gene are MNHEY and SMNVEV (reference sequence). This CDR3 has 13 amino acids. The CDR3 region has the DNA TGTGCCAGCAGTTTCGCCTATTCCTACGAGCAGTACTTC. It codes for CASSFAYSYEQYF.

This clone has only one observation. This chain links TRBV2 with TRBJ1-1, with a weak D call TRBD1 (6 bases). The CDR3 is 13 residues long. From germline, CDR1 is SNHLY and CDR2 FYNNEI. This CDR3 is CATKGGGPTEAFF. DNA of the CDR3: TGTGCTACTAAAGGGGGAGGGCCCACTGAAGCTTTCTTT.

The chain uses TRBV12-2 and TRBJ2-1; the table's D gene call, TRBD2, was not cross checked with the DNA. TRBV12-2 is given as a pseudogene. The CDR3 extends over 17 amino acids. The DNA for the CDR3 is TGTGCAAGTCGCTTAGCGCAGGATCGGGGGGCAGGGAATGAGCAGTTCTTC. Residues: CASRLAQDRGAGNEQFF.

The V gene is TRBV7-3, the J gene TRBJ2-3, with TRBD1 identical over 9 bases. Germline V gene data show CDR1 as SGHTA and CDR2 as FQGTGA. This CDR3 has 11 amino acids. Unmatched junction bases numbered 0, after V lost 8 bases and J lost 6 bases. In nucleotides, the CDR3 is TGTGCCAGCGGACAGGGGGATACGCAGTATTTT. Amino acid sequence: CASGQGDTQYF.

The chain has TRBV5-3 and TRBJ1-6, with D perhaps TRBD1 (6 bases). TRBV5-3 is an ORF; its function is uncertain. V was cut by 2 bases and J by 4 bases, with 19 bases left in between. This CDR3 contains 18 residues. The CDR3: CARSFRGGPTRYNSPLHF. CDR3 coding DNA: TGTGCCAGAAGCTTCAGGGGCGGCCCAACCAGATATAATTCACCCCTCCACTTT.

This chain connects TRBV7-9 to TRBJ1-6; 8 bases agree with TRBD1. Per the germline V gene, CDR1 is SEHNR and CDR2 is FQNEAQ (reference sequence). Unmatched junction bases numbered 12, after V lost 5 bases and J lost 9 bases. CDR3 length: 16 amino acids. The CDR3 here is CASSLQTTGGSSPLHF. In DNA, the CDR3 is TGTGCCAGCAGCCTACAGACTACAGGGGGAAGTTCACCCCTCCACTTT.

This chain connects TRBV6-2 or TRBV6-3 to TRBJ1-1, with D perhaps matching TRBD1 (5 bases). V was clipped by 6 bases and J by 0 bases, with 20 bases between them. Germline-derived CDR1 and CDR2 are MNHEY and SVGEGT. The CDR3 extends over 17 amino acids. The CDR3 coding sequence is TGTGCCAGCAGACCTGAAGGGGCGGTCGATATGAACACTGAAGCTTTCTTT. The encoded protein is CASRPEGAVDMNTEAFF.

About this clone itself: Other DNA sequences in this specimen translate into the identical CDR3. The rearrangement links TRBV25-1 to TRBJ2-7; tentative D call: TRBD2 (6 bases). CDR3 length: 11 amino acids. The ends were cut back, 6 bases at V and 3 bases at J, with 6 bases in the middle. In germline, CDR1 is MGHDK, CDR2 SYGVNS. CDR3 sequence: CASSGGYEQYF. The CDR3, as DNA: TGTGCCAGCAGCGGGGGCTACGAGCAGTACTTC.

CDR3 bases: TGTGCCAGCACGCCGGGACTAGCGGGGGCCAGCACAGATACGCAGTATTTT. This sequence encodes CASTPGLAGASTDTQYF. This sequence joins TRBV7-9 and TRBJ2-3; TRBD2 agrees at 14 bases. This CDR3 has 17 residues. With V trimmed by 7 bases and J by 0 bases, 6 bases remained unmatched. Germline V lookup: CDR1 SEHNR, CDR2 FQNEAQ (reference sequence).

V usage is TRBV4-1 and J usage is TRBJ2-7; tentatively, D is TRBD1 (5 bases). CDR1 and CDR2 from the germline V gene are MGHRA and YSYEKL. V lost 0 bases and J 8 bases, leaving 17 bases between the germline ends. This CDR3 spans 15 amino acids. The CDR3 spells CASSQDWAPGPQQYF. DNA of the CDR3: TGCGCCAGCAGCCAAGATTGGGCCCCAGGGCCCCAGCAGTACTTC.

The chain joins TRBV5-1 to TRBJ1-1; D call uncertain. V gave up 4 bases and J gave up 5 bases, with 12 bases separating them. This CDR3 has 13 residues. Germline CDR1 SGHRS, CDR2 YFSETQ. CDR3 nucleotides: TGCGCCAGCAGCCCCACCCCTAGTACTGAAGCTTTCTTT. Its protein is CASSPTPSTEAFF.